These T cell receptor beta chains were read from a single sample in a study of CD8+ T cells in alopecia areata. The table came from immunoSEQ multiplex PCR; TCRdb's copy has only in-frame clones and leaves some out. This sample has about 120,000 clones, with 53% found just once. The sample was CD4+ T cells sorted from blood, taken at week 4, from a patient treated with tofacitinib. Receptor source: a human donor with alopecia areata. The CDR3 runs from the conserved cysteine through the conserved F or W. D genes are given only for firm matches. Clone size, where shown, is once, few, many, or a class for clones that have expanded.

d_gene | j_gene | v_gene | abundance | CDR3nt | CDR3aa
. | TRBJ1-5 | TRBV27 | . | TGTGCCAGCAGTTCCCAGGGTCGGCAGCCCCAGCATTTT | CASSSQGRQPQHF
TRBD2 | TRBJ2-7 | TRBV6-5 | . | TGTGCCAGCAGTTACGGCGGGAGGGGGGCCTACGAGCAGTACTTC | CASSYGGRGAYEQYF
. | TRBJ1-1 | TRBV30 | . | TGTGCCTGGAGTGTATTCGGCGGGGGCGCGGCTGAAGCTTTCTTT | CAWSVFGGGAAEAFF
. | TRBJ2-3 | TRBV15 | few | TGTGCCACCAGCAGAGCGGTGGCTAGCAGACGCACAGATACGCAGTATTTT | CATSRAVASRRTDTQYF
. | TRBJ1-2 | TRBV30 | . | TGTGCCTGGAGTCGTCCCAAAGGGGTCAACTATGGCTACACCTTC | CAWSRPKGVNYGYTF
. | TRBJ1-2 | TRBV29-1 | . | TGCAGCGTTATAGAGACTCGCCTAACGTACTATGGCTACACCTTC | CSVIETRLTYYGYTF
. | TRBJ1-5 | TRBV7-9 | . | TGTGCCAGCAGCACTGGGGGTCGAAGCGATCAGCCCCAGCATTTT | CASSTGGRSDQPQHF
TRBD1 | TRBJ1-5 | TRBV4-1 | . | TGCGCCAGCAGCCAAGTCAACAGGGGAGATCAGCCCCAGCATTTT | CASSQVNRGDQPQHF
TRBD2 | TRBJ2-3 | TRBV5-4 | few | TGTGCCAGCAGCTCGCTAATAGCGGGGACAGATACGCAGTATTTT | CASSSLIAGTDTQYF
TRBD2 | TRBJ2-6 | TRBV29-1 | . | TGCAGCGTTGTCGGGGGGGTCAGCTCTGGGGCCAACGTCCTGACTTTC | CSVVGGVSSGANVLTF
TRBD2 | TRBJ2-7 | TRBV5-4 | . | TGTGCCAGCAGCTTGGAGCTAGCGGAGTCCTACGAGCAGTACTTC | CASSLELAESYEQYF
TRBD2 | TRBJ2-1 | TRBV5-1 | . | TGCGCCAGCAGCCCGGGCGGGAGTAAATACAATGAGCAGTTCTTC | CASSPGGSKYNEQFF
. | TRBJ1-1 | TRBV5-1 | . | TGCGCCAGCAGCTTGGGGGACGAACACACTGAAGCTTTCTTT | CASSLGDEHTEAFF
TRBD1 | TRBJ2-1 | TRBV4-2 | . | TGTGCCAGCAGCCCACCGGGACAGGATAACAATGAGCAGTTCTTC | CASSPPGQDNNEQFF
. | TRBJ2-7 | TRBV30 | once | TGTGCCTGGAGTGTTCGGTACGAGCAGTACTTC | CAWSVRYEQYF
TRBD1 | TRBJ2-1 | TRBV30 | few | TGTGCCTGGAGTGTGAAGTCAGGGACAGGGCAGTTCTTC | CAWSVKSGTGQFF
. | TRBJ1-2 | TRBV28 | . | TGTGCCACCTATAACTCAGGTGGCTACACCTTC | CATYNSGGYTF
TRBD1 | TRBJ2-3 | TRBV5-1 | . | TGCGCCAGCAGCCTGGACAGGCCCACAGATACGCAGTATTTT | CASSLDRPTDTQYF
. | TRBJ2-5 | TRBV7-2 | . | TGTGCCAGCAGCTTTAATACCGCGGGTCATTGGGAGACCCAGTACTTC | CASSFNTAGHWETQYF
. | TRBJ2-2 | TRBV29-1 | . | TGCAGCGTTGCCCGGGGGAACGGGGAGCTGTTTTTT | CSVARGNGELFF
TRBD2 | TRBJ2-3 | TRBV5-1 | . | TGCGCCAGCAGCCCGGCCTTAGCGGGGGAGGCAGATACGCAGTATTTT | CASSPALAGEADTQYF
TRBD2 | TRBJ2-5 | TRBV6-5 | once | TGTGCCAGCAGTCCGGGAGGACAAGAGACCCAGTACTTC | CASSPGGQETQYF
TRBD1 | TRBJ1-1 | TRBV5-1 | few | TGCGCCAGCAGCTTGGATACGCCAGGGGGAGGGACTGAAGCTTTCTTT | CASSLDTPGGGTEAFF
. | TRBJ2-7 | TRBV6-5 | . | TGTGCCAGCAGCCCACTTTATGAAGCGGGCTACGAGCAGTACTTC | CASSPLYEAGYEQYF
. | TRBJ1-1 | TRBV29-1 | once | TGCAGCGTTGAGGGTTTGTACACTGAAGCTTTCTTT | CSVEGLYTEAFF
TRBD1 | TRBJ2-7 | TRBV19 | few | TGTGCCAGTAGTACCGTCGTTTTCCTCGGTGCCAGGGGGTCCCACGAGCAGTACTTC | CASSTVVFLGARGSHEQYF
. | TRBJ2-4 | TRBV7-2 | . | TGTGCCAGCAGCTACGCGGTTGGGGGCAACATTCAGTACTTC | CASSYAVGGNIQYF
. | TRBJ1-1 | TRBV30 | . | TGTGCCTGTCCTACGGGGCCACTGAACACTGAAGCTTTCTTT | CACPTGPLNTEAFF
TRBD2 | TRBJ2-3 | TRBV5-4 | . | TGTGCCAGCAGCCAAGCCCCTAGCGGGAGGATTCATACGCAGTATTTT | CASSQAPSGRIHTQYF
. | TRBJ1-5 | TRBV30 | few | TGTGCCTGGAGTGTATCTAGTTTCTATCAGCCCCAGCATTTT | CAWSVSSFYQPQHF
TRBD1 | TRBJ1-5 | TRBV6-6 | . | TGTGCCAGCAGTTACTCACAGGGGGCCGGACAGCCCCAGCATTTT | CASSYSQGAGQPQHF
. | TRBJ1-1 | TRBV30 | . | TGTGCCTGGAGTTCTGGGGGTCTAGGAGCTTTCTTT | CAWSSGGLGAFF
. | TRBJ1-1 | TRBV29-1 | . | TGCAGCGTTGCCATCCACACTGAAGCTTTCTTT | CSVAIHTEAFF
. | TRBJ1-4 | TRBV27 | . | TGTGCCAGTAAACAGGCATCTAATGAAAAACTGTTTTTT | CASKQASNEKLFF
. | TRBJ2-4 | TRBV5-1 | . | TGCGCCAGCAGCCCCGGTGTGGCGCGTTCGCCAAACATTCAGTACTTC | CASSPGVARSPNIQYF
TRBD1 | TRBJ2-7 | TRBV7-8 | . | TGTGCCAGCAGCCCCGGACAGGGCATCTACGAGCAGTACTTC | CASSPGQGIYEQYF
. | TRBJ1-3 | TRBV27 | . | TGTGCCAGCAGTTCCGGGGGGGGAGCTGGAAACACCATATATTTT | CASSSGGGAGNTIYF
TRBD2 | TRBJ2-7 | TRBV14 | few | TGTGCCAGCAGCCAACATCATCGGGGACTAGCGGGAGTTGTCTACGAGCAGTACTTC | CASSQHHRGLAGVVYEQYF
. | TRBJ1-5 | TRBV4-1 | . | TGCGCCAGCAGCCAAGATCCAACAGTAAATCAGCCCCAGCATTTT | CASSQDPTVNQPQHF
. | TRBJ1-1 | TRBV7-9 | . | TGTGCCAGCAGCGGACGAACTGAAGCTTTCTTT | CASSGRTEAFF
TRBD1 | TRBJ2-2 | TRBV12-5 | . | TGTGCTAGTGGGGGACAGGGAATCGCCGGGGAGCTGTTTTTT | CASGGQGIAGELFF
TRBD1 | TRBJ1-2 | TRBV29-1 | . | TGCAGCGCCAACCGGGACAGCCATGGCTACACCTTC | CSANRDSHGYTF
TRBD1 | TRBJ2-4 | TRBV29-1 | few | TGCAGCGTGAAATCACAGGGGGCGCTGCGTGAAAACATTCAGTACTTC | CSVKSQGALRENIQYF
. | TRBJ2-3 | TRBV6-5 | . | TGTGCCAGCAGTTACGGCGGAGGTGGCACAGATACGCAGTATTTT | CASSYGGGGTDTQYF
. | TRBJ2-3 | TRBV4-2 | . | TGTGCCAGCAGCCAAGCCCCGTCGGATACGCAGTATTTT | CASSQAPSDTQYF
. | TRBJ2-3 | TRBV7-2 | . | TGTGCCAGCAGCTTAGATCGTGGTCGCACAGATACGCAGTATTTT | CASSLDRGRTDTQYF
TRBD1 | TRBJ1-2 | TRBV29-1 | . | TGCAGCGCCAGTAGCCGACAGGGCTATGGCTACACCTTC | CSASSRQGYGYTF
. | TRBJ1-5 | TRBV27 | . | TGTGCCAGCAGTTTAGCCAGCGGGTACAATCAGCCCCAGCATTTT | CASSLASGYNQPQHF
. | TRBJ2-1 | TRBV6-5 | few | TGTGCCAGCAGTTACTCTTGGGACATTCCGGGTGAGCAGTTCTTC | CASSYSWDIPGEQFF
TRBD2 | TRBJ2-1 | TRBV10-3 | . | TGTGCCATCGGGACTAGCGGGAGGATGCTCTTC | CAIGTSGRMLF
. | TRBJ1-2 | TRBV30 | . | TGTGCCTGGAGTGTTCAACAGGGCTATGGCTACACCTTC | CAWSVQQGYGYTF
TRBD2 | TRBJ2-3 | TRBV7-2 | few | TGTGCCAGCAGCTTAGGAACGGGAGGGCAGCAGTATTTT | CASSLGTGGQQYF
. | TRBJ1-2 | TRBV5-1 | . | TGCGCCAGCAGCATGGACACCAGCAGTGGCTACACCTTC | CASSMDTSSGYTF
. | TRBJ2-7 | TRBV29-1 | . | TGCAGCGTCGAAGTACAGGGTAGCTCCTACGAGCAGTACTTC | CSVEVQGSSYEQYF
. | TRBJ1-2 | TRBV30 | . | TGTGCCTGGAGTGGGGCGGATGGCTACACCTTC | CAWSGADGYTF
TRBD1 | TRBJ1-1 | TRBV30 | . | TGTGCCTGGAGTAAAATCAAGGGACAGGGGGCCACTGAAGCTTTCTTT | CAWSKIKGQGATEAFF
. | TRBJ2-2 | TRBV7-9 | few | TGTGCCATGAGGCGGAACACGAACACCGGGGAGCTGTTTTTT | CAMRRNTNTGELFF